This T cell receptor beta chain is drawn from a study of shared clonotypes between healthy human individuals. Whole-study findings and limits: Generally, naive subsets came out with larger estimated richness than memory subsets.

To note about this clone: What it binds is unknown.

Measured with immunoSEQ multiplex PCR; TCRdb has only the in-frame clones, and not every one. The sample yields approximately 1,000,000 clones, about 72% seen once. V was clipped by 4 bases and J by 1 base, with 10 bases between them. Germline lookup yields CDR1 SGDLS and CDR2 YYNGEE. The CDR3 extends over 14 amino acids. The sequenced sample was memory CD4+ T cells from PBMCs. Sample subset: CD45RA-negative fraction. The source of this sequence is a man aged 18-30 years in good health. Some clones in this sample may be carry-over from other donors' samples. The chain carries TRBV9 and TRBJ2-3, with D hard to call. The CDR3 spells CASSPPHRTDTQYF. The CDR3 bases are TGTGCCAGCAGCCCTCCACACCGCACAGATACGCAGTATTTT.